This T cell receptor (beta chain) was captured in a study of T-cell memory formation after mild COVID-19. Study context: TCR clustering was largely donor specific. Study-level findings and limits: Some SARS-CoV-2-responding clones were already detected in memory before infection. For contracting clones, CD4+ ones sat mainly in CM and EM, CD8+ in EMRA. While clones contracting from day 15 to 85 were balanced between CD4 and CD8, later expanders leaned CD4+.

Trimming removed 4 bases from V and 6 bases from J, with 14 bases in between. The V gene's germline CDR1 is SGHRS and CDR2 YFSETQ. This CDR3 spans 14 amino acids. TCRdb used MiXCR to reprocess the 5' RACE reads, holding one entry per CDR3 protein. The sample has around 180,000 distinct CDR3 sequences; roughly 17% are singletons. Points on this clonotype: What it binds is not known.

The clonotype comes from an adult woman who had mild COVID-19 (a few samples of this study predate the infection). Cell type and time point are not known. Source material: PBMCs or a T cell subset sorted from them (not recorded which). The chain joins TRBV5-1 to TRBJ2-1; D possibly corresponds to TRBD1 (5 bases). CDR3 bases: TGCGCCAGCAGCAGGCAGGGTACGGGCAATGAGCAGTTCTTC. It is translated as CASSRQGTGNEQFF.